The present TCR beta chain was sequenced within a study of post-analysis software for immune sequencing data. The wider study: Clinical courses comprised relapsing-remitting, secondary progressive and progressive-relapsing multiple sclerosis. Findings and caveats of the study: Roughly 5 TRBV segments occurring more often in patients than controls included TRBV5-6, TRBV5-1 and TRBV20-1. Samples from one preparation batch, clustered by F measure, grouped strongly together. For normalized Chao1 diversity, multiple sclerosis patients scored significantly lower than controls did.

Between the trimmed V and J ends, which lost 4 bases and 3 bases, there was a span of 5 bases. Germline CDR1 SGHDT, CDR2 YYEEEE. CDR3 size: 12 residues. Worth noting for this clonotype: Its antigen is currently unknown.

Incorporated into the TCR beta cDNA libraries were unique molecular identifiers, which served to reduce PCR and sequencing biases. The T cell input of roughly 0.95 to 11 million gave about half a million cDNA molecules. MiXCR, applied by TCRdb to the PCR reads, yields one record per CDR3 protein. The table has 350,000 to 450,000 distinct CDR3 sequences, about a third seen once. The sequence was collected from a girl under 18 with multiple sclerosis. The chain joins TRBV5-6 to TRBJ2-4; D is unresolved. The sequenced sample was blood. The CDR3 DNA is TGTGCCAGCAGCAAGGACAAAAACATTCAGTACTTC. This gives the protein CASSKDKNIQYF.